What follows are 28 T cell receptor beta chains derived from one specimen sequenced in a study of blood T cell repertoires in COVID-19. Clones were sequenced by immunoSEQ multiplex PCR, and TCRdb holds only the in-frame ones, with some missing. The sample carries under 400,000 clones, 80% to 90% recorded once. The sample taken for sequencing was PBMCs or T cells enriched from blood (not recorded which). The receptors originated from a man aged 35-49 years in a cohort exposed to, infected with or recovered from COVID-19 (not recorded which).

The chain has TRBV5-4 and TRBJ1-6; possible D gene TRBD1, 5 bases. This CDR3 contains 15 residues. Germline-derived CDR1 and CDR2 are SGHNT and YYREEE (reference sequence). V was cut by 1 base and J by 5 bases, with 10 bases left in between. CDR3 DNA sequence: TGTGCCAGCAGCTTGTTTGGGGGGAATAATTCACCCCTCCACTTT. This translates into CASSLFGGNNSPLHF.

This clone was detected a few times. The chain links TRBV15 to TRBJ2-1, with 10 bases fitting TRBD2. CDR1 is LNHNV and CDR2 is YYDKDF in the germline V gene (reference sequence). The length of the CDR3 is 16 residues. Trimming at V came to 1 base and at J to 5 bases, leaving 5 bases not matched to a gene. As DNA, the CDR3 is TGTGCCACCAGCAGAGTTCGGCTAGCGGGGGACAATGAGCAGTTCTTC. As protein: CATSRVRLAGDNEQFF.

This clone was recorded at least ten times. The gene calls are TRBV5-1 and TRBJ1-5; D unresolved. This CDR3 has 16 amino acids. Per the germline V gene, CDR1 is SGHRS and CDR2 is YFSETQ. V was cut by 0 bases and J by 1 base, with 11 bases left in between. CDR3 DNA sequence: TGCGCCAGCAGCTTGGATGGAGCCTTAAGCAATCAGCCCCAGCATTTT. Its protein product is CASSLDGALSNQPQHF.

This clone was counted a single time. The chain has TRBV18 and TRBJ2-1; the D gene is possibly TRBD2 (6 bases). The CDR3 has 15 residues. Germline CDR1 is KGHSH and CDR2 is LQKENI. Trimming shortened V by 1 base and J by 7 bases, and 14 bases separated the two germline ends. CDR3 DNA: TGTGCCAGCTCACCACAGGGACTCCCTATGAATGAGCAGTTCTTC. Translating it yields CASSPQGLPMNEQFF. Full variable domain (outside the CDR3, taken from reference TRBV18 and TRBJ2-1): NAGVMQNPRHLVRRRGQEARLRCSPMKGHSHVYWYRQLPEEGLKFMVYLQKENIIDESGMPKERFSAEFPKEGPSILRIQQVVRGDSAAYFCASSPQGLPMNEQFFGPGTRLTVL.

V usage is TRBV3-1 (or the pseudogene TRBV3-2) and J usage is TRBJ2-1; TRBD2 matches 9 bases. V lost 1 base and J lost 7; bases outside the gene matches: 5. The length of the CDR3 is 15 residues. Germline CDR1 is LGHDT and CDR2 is YNNKEL (reference sequence). This chain's CDR3 is CASSQGLAELNEQFF. In nucleotides, the CDR3 is TGTGCCAGCAGCCAAGGACTAGCGGAGTTAAATGAGCAGTTCTTC.

The chain couples TRBV21-1 to TRBJ2-7; TRBD1 is taken as the D call from the table, unchecked against the DNA. TRBV21-1 is a pseudogene. This CDR3 has 11 residues. CDR3: CARTGVNEQYF. The CDR3 DNA is TGTGCCCGGACAGGGGTCAACGAGCAGTACTTC.

This chain uses TRBV3-1 (or the pseudogene TRBV3-2) with TRBJ1-3, with D hard to call. Trimming pared 0 bases from V and 7 bases from J, leaving 7 bases between. The CDR3 sequence is 13 residues long. From germline, CDR1 is LGHDT and CDR2 YNNKEL (reference sequence). The CDR3 bases are TGTGCCAGCAGCCAAGAGGGGAGGAACACCATATATTTT. Encoded protein: CASSQEGRNTIYF.

The chain is built from TRBV11-2 and TRBJ2-5; D perhaps matches TRBD2 (5 bases). There are 13 residues in the CDR3. Per the germline V gene, CDR1 is SGHAT and CDR2 is FQNNGV. Between the trimmed V and J ends, which lost 5 bases and 5 bases, there was a span of 12 bases. In nucleotides, the CDR3 is TGTGCCAGCAGCCTCGGACTGATGGAGACCCAGTACTTC. It is translated as CASSLGLMETQYF. Complete variable domain (other parts from reference TRBV11-2 and TRBJ2-5): EAGVAQSPRYKIIEKRQSVAFWCNPISGHATLYWYQQILGQGPKLLIQFQNNGVVDDSQLPKDRFSAERLKGVDSTLKIQPAKLEDSAVYLCASSLGLMETQYFGPGTRLLVL.

In the case of this clone: The sample carries other DNA sequences with the same CDR3. The chain couples TRBV7-9 to TRBJ1-1; the D is unclear. V dropped 3 bases and J dropped 3 bases, with 8 bases sitting between them. This CDR3 comprises 13 residues. In germline, CDR1 is SEHNR, CDR2 FQNEAQ (reference sequence). The CDR3 here is CASSLLADTEAFF. CDR3 DNA sequence: TGTGCCAGCAGCTTGTTGGCAGACACTGAAGCTTTCTTT.

The chain employs TRBV28 and TRBJ2-5, with a tentative D call TRBD1 (6 bases). CDR3 size: 14 residues. V was pared by 10 bases and J by 1 base, with 16 bases between. Germline-derived CDR1 and CDR2 are MDHEN and SYDVKM. The CDR3 here is CATLRGNVQETQYF. The CDR3 nucleotides read TGTGCCACCCTTAGGGGGAATGTCCAAGAGACCCAGTACTTC.

The rearrangement links TRBV5-1 to TRBJ1-4, with D tentatively TRBD1 (6 bases). Germline assignment: CDR1 SGHRS and CDR2 YFSETQ. The CDR3 has 16 amino acids. Trimming cost V 0 bases and J 6 bases, with 15 bases left between them. For the CDR3, the DNA is TGCGCCAGCAGCTTGGAAGGGGGTCGAGCGGATGAAAAACTGTTTTTT. Its translation is CASSLEGGRADEKLFF.

This clone was counted once. The chain couples TRBV2 to TRBJ2-1; TRBD2 matches 9 bases. The V and J ends lost 8 bases and 6 bases, in that order; junction bases with no gene match: 8. Germline V gene sequence: CDR1 SNHLY, CDR2 FYNNEI. The CDR3 has 14 residues. CDR3 coding DNA: TGTGCCAGCGGTCCGACTAGCGGATCCAATGAGCAGTTCTTC. The encoded protein is CASGPTSGSNEQFF.

This rearrangement joins TRBV6-4 to TRBJ2-1; 10 bases map to TRBD2. Per the germline V gene, CDR1 is MRHNA and CDR2 is SNTAGT. The J segment lost 2 bases and the V segment lost 0 bases, leaving 1 base of the junction unmatched. The CDR3 is made up of 16 amino acids. In DNA, the CDR3 is TGTGCCAGCAGTGACTCAGGACTAGCGGCCTACAATGAGCAGTTCTTC. As protein: CASSDSGLAAYNEQFF.

The CDR3 region is CASSDSGGTGELFF. The CDR3 bases are TGTGCCAGCAGTGACTCGGGGGGCACCGGGGAGCTGTTTTTT. V usage is TRBV6-4 and J usage is TRBJ2-2; TRBD2 might be the D (6 bases). There are 14 residues in the CDR3. CDR1 MRHNA and CDR2 SNTAGT come from the germline V gene. Trimming removed 0 bases from V and 4 bases from J, with 6 bases in between.

This chain connects TRBV27 to TRBJ2-7; possible D gene TRBD2, 5 bases. V lost 5 bases to trimming and J lost 3 bases, with 17 bases between them. The CDR3 loop spans 15 amino acids. The germline gives CDR1 MNHEY, CDR2 SMNVEV (reference sequence). CDR3: CASSKFGVMSYEQYF. CDR3 DNA sequence: TGTGCCAGCAGTAAATTCGGGGTAATGAGCTACGAGCAGTACTTC.

This clone was counted a single time. The genes are TRBV5-1 and TRBJ2-5, with D hard to call. Per the germline V gene, CDR1 is SGHRS and CDR2 is YFSETQ. There are 15 residues in the CDR3. Deletions cut 0 bases from V and 5 bases from J, with 14 bases between. The chain's CDR3 is CASSLGGGHEETQYF. In DNA form, the CDR3 reads TGCGCCAGCAGCTTGGGTGGCGGCCACGAGGAGACCCAGTACTTC.

This chain connects TRBV3-1 (or the pseudogene TRBV3-2) to TRBJ2-1, with TRBD2 matching over 9 bases. The V and J ends lost 2 bases and 3 bases, in that order; junction bases with no gene match: 5. The CDR3 loop spans 16 amino acids. The germline V gene encodes CDR1 LGHDT and CDR2 YNNKEL (reference sequence). In nucleotides, the CDR3 is TGTGCCAGCAGCCAACAAACTAGCGGGTTCTACAATGAGCAGTTCTTC. Residues: CASSQQTSGFYNEQFF.

CDR3 loop: CASSKAGTSTSTDTQYF. The CDR3 nucleotides read TGTGCCAGCAGCAAGGCAGGGACTAGTACTAGCACAGATACGCAGTATTTT. V is TRBV21-1 and J is TRBJ2-3; TRBD2, as called in the table, went unchecked against the DNA. TRBV21-1 has pseudogene status. The CDR3 length is 17 residues.

For the CDR3, the DNA is TGTGCCAGCAGCCAACGAACGGGAGGAAACACCGGGGAGCTGTTTTTT. It translates to CASSQRTGGNTGELFF. The chain is built from TRBV3-1 (or the pseudogene TRBV3-2) and TRBJ2-2; 7 bases are shared with TRBD2. This CDR3 has 16 residues. The ends lost 2 bases at V and 2 bases at J; junction bases unmatched: 5. Germline CDR1 is LGHDT and CDR2 is YNNKEL (reference sequence).

The chain is built from TRBV7-6 and TRBJ2-1; a possible D gene is TRBD1 (5 bases). Germline assignment: CDR1 SGHVS and CDR2 FNYEAQ. Trimming took 1 base from V and 13 from J, leaving 14 bases between them. The CDR3 is made up of 13 amino acids. CDR3 in DNA: TGTGCCAGCAGCTTAGGGGGCTTGGGCAGTCAGTTCTTC. It translates to CASSLGGLGSQFF. The variable domain in full, with the rest retrieved from reference TRBV7-6 and TRBJ2-1, is GAGVSQSPRYKVTKRGQDVALRCDPISGHVSLYWYRQALGQGPEFLTYFNYEAQQDKSGLPNDRFSAERPEGSISTLTIQRTEQRDSAMYRCASSLGGLGSQFFGPGTRLTVL.

The V call is TRBV5-1, the J call TRBJ1-1, with 9 bases lining up with TRBD1. The CDR3 spans 15 residues. Germline trimming cut 3 bases from V and 5 bases from J; bases unmatched to any gene: 8. In germline, CDR1 is SGHRS, CDR2 YFSETQ. The CDR3 region is CASSSRQGVVTEAFF. The CDR3 DNA is TGCGCCAGCAGCTCTAGACAGGGGGTGGTGACTGAAGCTTTCTTT.

This chain joins TRBV5-1 and TRBJ1-1; 10 nucleotides agree with TRBD1. Germline-derived CDR1 and CDR2 are SGHRS and YFSETQ. The CDR3 runs to 18 residues. The ends lost 0 bases at V and 4 bases at J; junction bases unmatched: 12. CDR3 DNA sequence: TGCGCCAGCAGCTTGGCCGGGACAGGGGAGGCCCAGGGCACTGAAGCTTTCTTT. As protein: CASSLAGTGEAQGTEAFF.

This clone was seen only once. The V call is TRBV24-1, the J call TRBJ1-2, with D possibly being TRBD1 (6 bases). This CDR3 contains 14 residues. Germline V gene sequence: CDR1 KGHDR, CDR2 SFDVKD. V was pared by 3 bases and J by 8 bases, with 15 bases between. CDR3 in amino acids: CATSDPTGSRGYTF. The CDR3 bases are TGTGCCACCAGTGATCCAACAGGGTCAAGGGGCTACACCTTC.

The chain carries TRBV27 and TRBJ1-1; 8 positions agree with TRBD1. The V segment lost 0 bases and the J segment 4 bases; nucleotides outside the gene matches: 7. CDR1 is MNHEY and CDR2 is SMNVEV in the germline V gene (reference sequence). CDR3 length: 16 residues. CDR3 sequence reads: CASSLSSVRGPTEAFF. CDR3 nucleotides: TGTGCCAGCAGTTTATCGAGTGTCAGGGGGCCCACTGAAGCTTTCTTT.

The chain employs TRBV7-4 and TRBJ2-7; 7 bases fit TRBD2. J was trimmed by 2 bases and V by 5 bases; bases with no gene match: 12. The CDR3 is 16 residues long. The germline V gene encodes CDR1 SGHVT and CDR2 SQSDAQ. The CDR3 is CASSAKRAGEAYEQYF. As DNA, the CDR3 is TGTGCCAGCAGCGCAAAAAGGGCGGGAGAGGCCTACGAGCAGTACTTC.

The V call is TRBV3-1 (or the pseudogene TRBV3-2), the J call TRBJ1-3; the D gene is possibly TRBD1 (5 bases). Germline V CDR1 and CDR2: LGHDT, YNNKEL (reference sequence). The CDR3 spans 14 residues. V was trimmed by 3 bases and J by 2 bases, leaving 8 bases between them. The CDR3 region is CASSHTDTGNTIYF. Here the CDR3 DNA reads TGTGCCAGCAGCCACACGGACACTGGAAACACCATATATTTT.

CDR3 bases: TGTGCCAGCAGTAGATACAGAGAACCTAACTATGGCTACACCTTC. It yields the protein CASSRYREPNYGYTF. This chain links TRBV27 with TRBJ1-2, with D hard to call. The V gene's germline CDR1 is MNHEY and CDR2 SMNVEV (reference sequence). The CDR3 extends over 15 amino acids. Trimming removed 5 bases from V and 0 bases from J, with 13 bases in between.

The J gene is TRBJ2-1, the V gene TRBV4-2, with TRBD2 matching 10 bases. The germline V gene has CDR1 LGHNA and CDR2 YNFKEQ. Losses at the gene ends were 2 bases for V and 5 bases for J; bases not matched to a gene: 21. This CDR3 region has 21 residues. The CDR3 sequence is CASSQPLSPAGGPRRNNEQFF. As DNA, the CDR3 is TGTGCCAGCAGCCAACCCCTAAGCCCAGCGGGAGGGCCAAGGAGAAACAATGAGCAGTTCTTC.